This TCR beta chain was documented in a study of cytomegalovirus exposure and HLA in healthy donors (dated by TCRdb to about 2017). Describing the broader study: An earlier analysis of several hundred of the donors reported about 260 Gb of sequence data and 117 million unique TCR beta sequences obtained from about 170 million T cells. Genome-wide SNP genotypes for about three fifths of the roughly 670 donors were used in a later genetic analysis, which treated that subset as a discovery cohort. Among the approximately 400 genotyped donors, around 81% belonged to the genetic ancestry cluster associated with self-reported Caucasian donors. In a later analysis, previously published TCR beta repertoires from fewer than 750 donors were re-analyzed and high-resolution HLA genotyping was added so that TCR occurrence patterns could be studied. All discovery cohort repertoires had been generated using a single sequencing platform. An earlier analysis of some 500 of the donors applied high-throughput TCR beta sequencing to assess whether each TCR beta V gene segment acted as functional or pseudogenic. A separate validation cohort of roughly 130 different subjects was used in addition to the approximately 640-subject first cohort. Donor age, sex, ethnicity and CMV serostatus were compiled together with the repertoire data. The study used immunosequencing to profile the T cell repertoires of about 670 subjects and linked those repertoires to cytomegalovirus serostatus. The later analysis used no new phenotypic data to find candidate immune exposures, relying instead on TCR beta sequences and their occurrence across donors. The study aimed to test whether cataloging public T cell receptors could reveal signatures of past pathogen exposure. Roughly 300 gigabases of sequencing data and 70 million to 100 million unique TCR sequences made up an early release that covered approximately 620 HLA-typed donors. Typing coverage varied by locus: 629-630 donors for A, B, C, DRB1 and DQB1; approximately 500 for DQA1; some 610 for DPA1; 450 to 480 for DPB1. Both class I and class II loci were covered by HLA typing, at four-digit resolution. The study combined high-throughput TCR immunosequencing, statistical association of individual TCRs with disease status, and machine learning to predict cytomegalovirus infection status. Across around 400 genotyped donors of the cohort, an average of about 220,000 unique TCR beta nucleotide sequences per donor were sequenced, and roughly a sixth of those sequences were non-productive. Because of strong linkage in the cohort, roughly five DR-DQ haplotypes were treated as single units for association and clustering. What the study reported, not specific to this receptor: A few of the identified cytomegalovirus-associated TCR beta chains were confirmed in vitro to be specific for cytomegalovirus antigens. Strong co-occurrence of HLA alleles, especially DR and DQ, made assigning TCR associations to individual alleles difficult. Cytomegalovirus status was reported to be diagnosed by the classifier with high specificity and sensitivity in both the original and validation cohorts. For the cohort, immune exposure information was limited to CMV serostatus. A later analysis found that TCR association rates varied across HLA loci, with DRB1 alleles showing the most associated TCRs and HLA-C alleles the fewest. Because HLA typing was unavailable for some donors at each locus, only the typed subset was used in association tests. In an earlier analysis of more than 500 of the donors, most TCR beta V segments appeared in productive rearrangements about 90% or about 30% of the time, broadly matching IMGT annotations. A later genetic analysis associated a missense DCLRE1C variant with V-gene and J-gene trimming of TCR beta chains, and an independent cohort replicated the association. The authors suggested that the approach could potentially be generalized to other disease states and immunological phenotypes. A cluster of highly shared sequence variants was judged likely to represent a technical artifact of the sequencing pipeline. In a later genetic analysis, fewer N-insertions in productive TCRs were reported among donors in an Asian-associated ancestry cluster than the roughly 700-donor mean. A later analysis associated some 17,000 TCR beta sequences with specific HLA alleles at a false discovery rate of 0.05. In a later analysis, several top co-occurrence clusters were reported to appear linked to parvovirus B19, influenza, CMV and Epstein-Barr virus. According to a later analysis, most CMV-associated TCR beta chains appeared to be HLA-restricted, and the HLA associations seemed to be driven largely by CMV exposure. Presence/absence analyses assumed roughly uniform sequencing depth across donors, an assumption that may not hold. Most TCR sequences were seen in very few donors, while some public TCRs were found in many individuals. In this cohort, only TCR beta chains were sequenced, and detectable features were limited by the absence of alpha or paired-chain data. Correlated functional status among segregating V segments might be attributable to linkage disequilibrium, but an unknown experimental factor could not be ruled out. Because counts were too low, roughly 18 rarely observed V segments, including chromosome 9 orphons, were left out of the earlier analysis of some 640 of the donors. In the study, around 150 TCR beta chains were listed as associated with cytomegalovirus. In a later analysis, HLA-associated TCR beta chains were found to be more clonally expanded and to have lower generation probabilities than equally common non-associated chains. A further reported finding was that TCR beta sequences accurately predicted the HLA-A and HLA-B alleles for most subjects in the first cohort.

The method behind the library was the immunoSEQ multiplex PCR assay. For the multiplex PCR, a mixture combining 60 forward primers for TCR Vbeta segments and 13 reverse primers for TCR Jbeta segments was used. A multiplex PCR assay on genomic DNA amplified the CDR3 region of rearranged TCR beta genes. Amplified TCR beta libraries were sequenced as 87-base-pair reads on the Illumina HiSeq System. In the source study's methods: A later analysis tallied 75 million to 95 million unique TCR beta chains across the 600 to 700 repertoires, and roughly 11 million of those chains were shared by two or more donors. A nearest-neighbor algorithm error-corrected the raw reads and collapsed the reads into unique sequences, merging closely related sequences to remove PCR and sequencing errors. Alignment of CDR3 sequences to IMGT reference sequences was used to assign V, D and J gene segments. For a sequence to be retained, a match of at least six nucleotides was required to both a V gene segment and a J gene segment. Rearrangements were classified as productive when the CDR3 lacked stop codons and remained in frame with V and J, and all other rearrangements were classified as non-productive. Following IMGT convention, CDR3 was defined as the stretch from the second conserved V-encoded cysteine to the conserved J-encoded phenylalanine. In an earlier analysis of some 550 of the donors, sequences lacking an unambiguous match to a single V gene segment were excluded. In an earlier analysis of some 590 of the donors, a V segment was called functional when productive rearrangements were above 56.7%, and segregating when the standard deviation between donors exceeded 5%. A statistical classification framework was built to diagnose cytomegalovirus status from the catalog of TCR beta chain sequences. A later analysis assigned V and J genes by comparing TCR nucleotide sequences with IMGT/GENE-DB human TR gene sequences. Using the TCRdist pipeline, a later analysis assigned CDR3 sequences along with most-parsimonious VDJ recombination scenarios. In a later analysis, each TCR beta chain was defined by its CDR3 amino acid sequence together with its V-gene family, and reads lacking a unique V-gene family were excluded. In a later analysis, 450 to 600 highly shared, low-generation-probability nucleotide sequences were removed to address suspected cross-contamination and a sequencing artifact. For each public chain, a later analysis derived a clonal expansion index from normalized ranks of inferred template counts within each repertoire. Generation probabilities in a later analysis came from a VDJ recombination model fitted to out-of-frame rearrangements, and those results were checked against IGoR. In a later analysis, TCR-TCR, TCR-HLA and TCR-CMV co-occurrence was scored with hypergeometric tests, and a repertoire-size bias correction was applied to TCR pairs. To estimate false discovery rates, a later analysis permuted the HLA or CMV assignments 20 times. In a later analysis, co-occurring TCRs were grouped using DBSCAN, with TCRdist sequence similarity added in when clustering inside HLA-allele-positive subsets. Repertoires with fewer than 30,000 or more than 120,000 public chains were left out of co-occurrence clustering, as were a handful of repertoires with anomalous nucleotide sharing. The table comes from immuneACCESS by way of TCRdb, which keeps in-frame sequences with V and J called. Part of the clones is missing from these tables; in studies checked, under half for an unresolved V gene and the rest for unknown reasons. D and trimming come from the DNA, and the V and J calls and clone size come from that table. The sample's table covers 150,000 to 200,000 clones. Of the sample, over 1% falls within the top ten clones.

The cohort consisted of 600 to 750 healthy bone marrow donors. At the time of sampling, all cohort members were nominally healthy, though unrecorded immune exposures were likely present. The donor was CMV seronegative and was included in the group of a few hundred seronegative cohort members. Every donor gave a peripheral blood sample, and the peripheral blood mononuclear cells from that sample were used for TCR beta sequencing. Genomic DNA extraction from the blood cell samples was performed with the Qiagen DNeasy Blood Extraction Kit. With regard to this clone: Its cognate antigen has yet to be identified.

The sequencing input was PBMCs. The sequence was obtained from a woman aged 55-70 years in good health and CMV-seronegative.

CDR3 reads: CSVGGRIGTYEQYF. The nucleotide sequence reads as follows: TGCAGCGTTGGAGGGCGGATCGGAACCTACGAGCAGTACTTC. The chain is assembled from TRBV29-1 and TRBJ2-7; 5 matching bases give a weak D call of TRBD2. From its cysteine to its phenylalanine, the CDR3 spans 14 amino acids. This entry keeps only the CDR3 DNA: 42 bases, framed from base 1. CDR1 and CDR2 are drawn from the germline V gene: SQVTM, ANQGSEA. The germline ends are 15 bases apart after V is trimmed by 4 bases and J by 2 bases.